A selection of T cell receptor beta chains follows, all from one sample in a study of beta chain features in type 1 diabetes. Clones were read by immunoSEQ multiplex PCR, and TCRdb kept only the in-frame ones, dropping some. The data show fewer than 65,000 clones, about 60% seen once. Sequenced sample: Tregs from blood. These receptors all stem from a woman younger than 35 in good health. Both conserved end residues are part of each CDR3. A D gene is named only where the DNA matches it firmly. Some rows mark clone size as missing; the rest say once, few, many or name a class of expanded clone.

V gene	CDR3 length	clone size	J gene	D gene	CDR3 DNA	CDR3 protein
TRBV7-6	14	few	TRBJ2-2	NA	TGTGCCAGCAGCCCCGGAGGGAACACCGGGGAGCTGTTTTTT	CASSPGGNTGELFF
TRBV29-1	13	NA	TRBJ2-7	NA	TGCAGCGTTGAAGGAGGCCTACCCTACGAGCAGTACTTC	CSVEGGLPYEQYF
TRBV4-1	15	NA	TRBJ2-1	TRBD2	TGCGCCAGCAGCTTTGGACTAGCCGCCTACAATGAGCAGTTCTTC	CASSFGLAAYNEQFF
TRBV18	18	NA	TRBJ2-1	NA	TGTGCCAGCTCACTAACCGGGACTTCCCTCACCCTCTACAATGAGCAGTTCTTC	CASSLTGTSLTLYNEQFF
TRBV10-3	14	NA	TRBJ2-2	NA	TGTGCCATCGCCCCGGGTACGAACACCGGGGAGCTGTTTTTT	CAIAPGTNTGELFF
TRBV30	12	few	TRBJ1-2	NA	TGTGCTTGGACCGATAGAAACTATGGCTACACCTTC	CAWTDRNYGYTF
TRBV7-2	17	few	TRBJ2-7	NA	TGTGCCAGCAGCTTTGATCCCTCATGGCAGGGTCATGACGAGCAGTACTTC	CASSFDPSWQGHDEQYF
TRBV5-5	13	NA	TRBJ1-1	NA	TGTGCCAGCAGCTTTCTACAAAGGGGTGAAGCTTTCTTT	CASSFLQRGEAFF
TRBV18	15	NA	TRBJ2-1	TRBD1	TGTGCCAGCTCACCATGGACAGGGGAGAGGAATGAGCAGTTCTTC	CASSPWTGERNEQFF
TRBV5-4	17	medium-sized	TRBJ2-6	TRBD1	TGTGCCAGCAGCACAAACAGGGGGCCCACTGGGGCCAACGTCCTGACTTTC	CASSTNRGPTGANVLTF
TRBV19	16	NA	TRBJ1-5	NA	TGTGCCAGTATGCCTGCTATAGACAGTCATAATCAGCCCCAGCATTTT	CASMPAIDSHNQPQHF
TRBV18	16	many	TRBJ1-1	NA	TGTGCCAGCTCACCACAGGGGGGGACCCTGAACACTGAAGCTTTCTTT	CASSPQGGTLNTEAFF
TRBV6-1	15	NA	TRBJ2-3	NA	TGTGCCAGCACCGCCCGGCAGGGGCGGAAAGATACGCAGTATTTT	CASTARQGRKDTQYF
TRBV5-1	16	NA	TRBJ1-2	NA	TGCGCCAGCAGCTTGGGTCGACAGCCGATTAACTATGGCTACACCTTC	CASSLGRQPINYGYTF
TRBV18	14	NA	TRBJ1-2	TRBD1	TGTGCCAGCTCACCTACAGACAGGGTTGGGGGCTACACCTTC	CASSPTDRVGGYTF
TRBV19	16	NA	TRBJ1-5	NA	TGTGCCAGTAGTCGCATTCGCTCTACGGGGAATCAGCCCCAGCATTTT	CASSRIRSTGNQPQHF
TRBV2	13	NA	TRBJ1-1	NA	TGTGCCAGCCGTAGGGCCGGAGGCACTGAAGCTTTCTTT	CASRRAGGTEAFF
TRBV11-2	13	few	TRBJ1-4	TRBD1	TGTGCCAGCCGGGGACAGGGGGATGAAAAACTGTTTTTT	CASRGQGDEKLFF
TRBV6-5	15	NA	TRBJ2-6	NA	TGTGCCAGCCACCCGGTCGGTTCTGGGGCCAACGTCCTGACTTTC	CASHPVGSGANVLTF
TRBV5-1	13	NA	TRBJ1-1	NA	TGCGCCAGCAGCTTGACAGGGCGCACTGAGGCTTTCTTT	CASSLTGRTEAFF
TRBV5-1	18	NA	TRBJ1-3	NA	TGCGCCAGCAGCTTCCTGGGCCCTGGACGGGGGTCTGGAAACACCATATATTTT	CASSFLGPGRGSGNTIYF
TRBV2	14	few	TRBJ1-1	NA	TGTGCCAGCAGTCCTCAGGGGTTGAACACTGAAGCTTTCTTT	CASSPQGLNTEAFF
TRBV29-1	11	NA	TRBJ2-7	NA	TGCAGCGTTTCTTACAGGGACGAGCAGTACTTC	CSVSYRDEQYF
TRBV2	15	NA	TRBJ1-4	NA	TGTGCCAGCCGGCCTCGGGAAAGTTATAATGAAAAACTGTTTTTT	CASRPRESYNEKLFF
TRBV5-1	14	NA	TRBJ2-2	NA	TGCGCCAGCAGCTCCCTCGGGAACACCGGGGAGCTGTTTTTT	CASSSLGNTGELFF
TRBV7-2	15	NA	TRBJ2-3	TRBD2	TGTGCCAGCAGCCTGGCCGCGGGGGGCCAAGATACGCAGTATTTT	CASSLAAGGQDTQYF
TRBV12-5	14	few	TRBJ2-3	TRBD1	TGTGCTAGTGGTTTGGGGCAGGGGGAAGTTACGCAGTATTTT	CASGLGQGEVTQYF
TRBV4-2	17	NA	TRBJ2-3	NA	TGTGCCAGCAGCCCCCTCGGAGGCGGCTCTCGCACAGATACGCAGTATTTT	CASSPLGGGSRTDTQYF
TRBV19	16	few	TRBJ2-3	TRBD2	TGTGCCAGTAGTTTCTCGACTAGCGGGGTCCAGATTACGCAGTATTTT	CASSFSTSGVQITQYF
TRBV29-1	11	few	TRBJ2-2	NA	TGCAGCGTTCTGTTCACCGGGGAGCTGTTTTTT	CSVLFTGELFF
TRBV6-6	16	NA	TRBJ2-7	TRBD1	TGTGCCAGCAGGAACTTAGGCGGACAGGTCCCCTACGAGCAGTACTTC	CASRNLGGQVPYEQYF
TRBV7-2	16	NA	TRBJ2-3	TRBD2	TGTGCCAGCAGCTTAGTAGGCGGGAGGACCGGAGATACGCAGTATTTT	CASSLVGGRTGDTQYF
TRBV28	13	NA	TRBJ2-1	TRBD2	TGTGCCAGCAGGACTAGCGGGATGAATGAGCAGTTCTTC	CASRTSGMNEQFF
TRBV29-1	14	few	TRBJ2-7	TRBD1	TGCAGCGCTGCGGGACAGGGGGCAGCGGACGAGCAGTACTTC	CSAAGQGAADEQYF
TRBV7-2	16	NA	TRBJ2-4	NA	TGTGCCAGCAGCTTAGGATTAGCGGTAGCCAAAAACATTCAGTACTTC	CASSLGLAVAKNIQYF
TRBV7-2	13	NA	TRBJ1-1	NA	TGTGCCAGCAGCGTCGACAGGTACACTGAAGCTTTCTTT	CASSVDRYTEAFF
TRBV4-2	13	NA	TRBJ2-1	NA	TGTGCCAGCAGTGCTGGCGGGATGGGTGAGCAGTTCTTC	CASSAGGMGEQFF
TRBV5-1	15	NA	TRBJ1-1	NA	TGCGCCAGCAGCGACTACAGGGCGGGGAACACTGAAGCTTTCTTT	CASSDYRAGNTEAFF
TRBV29-1	13	NA	TRBJ2-1	NA	TGCAGCGCGGAACCCGACGGGTACAATGAGCAGTTCTTC	CSAEPDGYNEQFF
TRBV6-1	14	NA	TRBJ1-5	TRBD1	TGTGCCAGCAGTGAAGAGGCAGGGGGGCAGCCCCAGCATTTT	CASSEEAGGQPQHF
TRBV18	15	NA	TRBJ1-2	NA	TGTGCCAGCTCACCACTGAGGGAATCGGCCTATGGCTACACCTTC	CASSPLRESAYGYTF